The rows below give T cell receptor beta chains drawn from one sample of a study of T-cell memory formation after mild COVID-19. MiXCR, run by TCRdb on the 5' RACE reads, gives a single entry per CDR3 protein. The table includes 550,000 to 650,000 distinct CDR3 sequences, around 16% detected once. Sequenced: PBMCs or a T cell subset sorted from them (not recorded which). The receptor set was obtained from an adult woman who had mild COVID-19 (a few samples of this study predate the infection). Cell type and time point are not known. CDR3s include the opening cysteine and the closing phenylalanine or tryptophan. The D gene is left open where the match is weak. Clone size is not always given. Where it is, it says once, few, many or a class for expanded clones.

>TRBJ2-1|.|.|TRBV2
TGTGCCAGCAGTGTCGGGCTCGTACCGGGTAATGAGCAGTTCTTC
CASSVGLVPGNEQFF
>TRBJ2-2|.|few|TRBV7-9
TGTGCCAGCAGTCATTACGACAGTTTATACACCGGGGAGCTGTTTTTT
CASSHYDSLYTGELFF
>TRBJ2-5|TRBD2|.|TRBV7-9
TGTGCCAGCAACCATCCGGGACTAGCGCAAGAGACCCAGTACTTC
CASNHPGLAQETQYF
>TRBJ2-1|TRBD2|.|TRBV9
TGTGCCAGCAGCCCCACGAGCGGGAGGGGCAATGAGCAGTTCTTC
CASSPTSGRGNEQFF
>TRBJ1-2|TRBD1|.|TRBV3-1
TGTGCCGTACAGGGGAGTGTTGGCTACACCTTC
CAVQGSVGYTF
>TRBJ2-5|TRBD1|few|TRBV7-3
TGTGCCAGCAGCACGACAGGGTTAGAGACCCAGTACTTC
CASSTTGLETQYF
>TRBJ1-2|TRBD1|few|TRBV20-1
TGCAGTGCTAGGGATCTCCGGGACAGTCACTATGGCTACACCTTC
CSARDLRDSHYGYTF
>TRBJ2-4|TRBD2|.|TRBV5-1
TGCGCCAGCAGCCGGGGGGGGCAGTCGGACATTCAGTACTTC
CASSRGGQSDIQYF
>TRBJ2-3|.|.|TRBV7-2
TGTGCCAGCAGCTTCCTAGCTAACTCGGGCGATACGCAGTATTTT
CASSFLANSGDTQYF
>TRBJ2-5|TRBD2|.|TRBV4-1
TGCGCCAGCAGCCAAGATCGAGGGGCGGGAGACCTACCCGAGACCCAGTACTTC
CASSQDRGAGDLPETQYF
>TRBJ1-1|TRBD1|.|TRBV19
TGTGCCAGTAGTGTGACAGGGAACGAAGCTTTCTTT
CASSVTGNEAFF
>TRBJ2-3|TRBD2|.|TRBV30
TGTGCCTGGAATCCGGGACTACGCACAGATACGCAGTATTTT
CAWNPGLRTDTQYF
>TRBJ2-1|.|.|TRBV5-6
TGTGCCAGCAGCACTATCCAGGGCGATGAGCAGTTCTTC
CASSTIQGDEQFF
>TRBJ2-1|.|.|TRBV7-9
TGTGCCAGCAGCTCCCAGGGCGAGGGGCAGTTCTTC
CASSSQGEGQFF
>TRBJ1-2|TRBD1|.|TRBV29-1
TGCAGCGTTGAAGGGGGTTCCGGGACAGAGCGTGGCTACACCTTC
CSVEGGSGTERGYTF
>TRBJ1-2|.|few|TRBV7-3
TGTGCCAGCAGCTTAGGACTCGGCAGTGGCTACACCTTC
CASSLGLGSGYTF
>TRBJ2-5|.|.|TRBV12-3/TRBV12-4
TGTGCCAGCAGTTCGCACACAGTGGGCGCAGCGCAGACCCAGTACTTC
CASSSHTVGAAQTQYF
>TRBJ1-2|.|few|TRBV12-3/TRBV12-4
TGTGCCAGCAGTCCCCGTCAGGGAAGCTATGGCTACACCTTC
CASSPRQGSYGYTF
>TRBJ1-1|.|.|TRBV20-1
TGCAGTGCTAGGCCGTGGGGGGCGAACACTGAAGCTTTCTTT
CSARPWGANTEAFF
>TRBJ2-1|.|.|TRBV7-8
TGTGCCAGCAGCCCAGCGGCGAGCGGAGATTCCTACAATGAGCAGTTCTTC
CASSPAASGDSYNEQFF
>TRBJ1-5|.|.|TRBV6-5
TGTGCCAGCAGTTACGATAATAGTGGCAATCAGCCCCAGCATTTT
CASSYDNSGNQPQHF
>TRBJ2-1|TRBD1|few|TRBV5-1
TGCGCCAGCAGTTCCCAGGGGGATGTCAATGAGCAGTTCTTC
CASSSQGDVNEQFF
>TRBJ1-6|.|.|TRBV3-1
TGTGCCAGCAGCCAAGTCGGGGCTAGTTCACCCCTCCACTTT
CASSQVGASSPLHF
>TRBJ1-5|TRBD1|few|TRBV5-5
TGTGCCAGCAGCATAAGACAGGGGGCCGAGAGCAATCAGCCCCAGCATTTT
CASSIRQGAESNQPQHF
>TRBJ2-2|.|few|TRBV24-1
TGTGCCACCAGCCGACAGGGAGGGACCGGGGAGCTGTTTTTT
CATSRQGGTGELFF
>TRBJ1-1|.|.|TRBV12-3/TRBV12-4
TGTGCCAGCAGTTTAAACAGACTGGCTTTCTTT
CASSLNRLAFF
>TRBJ2-3|TRBD2|once|TRBV24-1
TGTGCCACCAGTGATTTGGGTTCGGCTAGCGGGAGGACAGATACGCAGTATTTT
CATSDLGSASGRTDTQYF
>TRBJ1-1|TRBD1|.|TRBV10-3
TGTGCCAGCCAGACAGGGCTTCTTGGGGCGGGCACTGAAGCTTTCTTT
CASQTGLLGAGTEAFF
>TRBJ2-7|.|many|TRBV6-5
TGTGCCAGCAGTTACGGCGGGGTTGGGTCCTACGAGCAGTACTTC
CASSYGGVGSYEQYF
>TRBJ2-1|.|.|TRBV9
TGTGCCAGCTCCCGGACGTCGATCAATGAGCAGTTCTTC
CASSRTSINEQFF
>TRBJ2-3|.|.|TRBV5-1
TGCGCCAGCAGCCTGGGGGGGGCACTCCCCCCCCTCACAGATACGCAGTATTTT
CASSLGGALPPLTDTQYF
>TRBJ2-5|TRBD1|once|TRBV20-1
TGCAGTGCTAAGGGACAGGCGGTTAAGTACTTC
CSAKGQAVKYF
>TRBJ1-1|.|.|TRBV30
TGTTCACTGACTCCCCCGGGGGAGGCTGAAGCTTTCTTT
CSLTPPGEAEAFF
>TRBJ2-7|.|many|TRBV7-2
TGTGCCAGCTCTCCGGGAAGGGAGCAGTACTTC
CASSPGREQYF
>TRBJ2-3|.|many|TRBV25-1
TGTGCCAGCAGCTCTAGCGTGGAGAGAACAGATACGCAGTATTTT
CASSSSVERTDTQYF
>TRBJ2-4|.|few|TRBV21-1
.
CASSKWPVGFGAKNIQYF
>TRBJ2-7|.|.|TRBV11-2
TGTGCCAGCAGCACCAACGACGGGAACTACGAGCAGTACTTC
CASSTNDGNYEQYF
>TRBJ1-3|.|few|TRBV9
TGTGCCAGCAGCACGATCCTTGAAGGAAACACCATATATTTT
CASSTILEGNTIYF
>TRBJ1-2|.|.|TRBV7-9
TGTGCCAGCAGCTTAGGTCTGGCGGACTTCTATGGCTACACCTTC
CASSLGLADFYGYTF
>TRBJ2-3|TRBD2|few|TRBV20-1
TGCAGTGCTGGAGCGGGACTAGCGACGGGCACAGATACGCAGTATTTT
CSAGAGLATGTDTQYF
>TRBJ2-2|.|many|TRBV27
TGTGCCAGCAGTCGGACGGGGAACACCGGGGAGCTGTTTTTT
CASSRTGNTGELFF
>TRBJ2-1|.|many|TRBV7-2
TGTGCCAGCAGCTTAGCGGACCGGTACGGTGAGCAGTTCTTC
CASSLADRYGEQFF
>TRBJ2-1|TRBD2|.|TRBV5-1
TGCGCCAGCAGCAGCATCCTAGCGGGAAGCTTCTACAATGAGCAGTTCTTC
CASSSILAGSFYNEQFF
>TRBJ1-2|.|few|TRBV4-1
TGCGCCAGCAGCCACCCTCCGGGCCGCGTCTATGGCTACACCTTC
CASSHPPGRVYGYTF
>TRBJ2-3|TRBD1|.|TRBV12-3/TRBV12-4
TGTGCCAGCAGCCAGGGGGATACTAGCACAGATACGCAGTATTTT
CASSQGDTSTDTQYF
>TRBJ1-3|.|few|TRBV27
TGTGCCAGCAGTTTATGGGACGAAGACGCCGGAAACACCATATATTTT
CASSLWDEDAGNTIYF
>TRBJ1-4|TRBD1|.|TRBV13
TGTGCCAGCAGACTGACCGGGACAGGGAGTGAAAAACTGTTTTTT
CASRLTGTGSEKLFF
>TRBJ2-3|TRBD2|.|TRBV5-1
TGCGCCAGCAGCTTGGTTGGTAGCGGGGTAGATACGCAGTATTTT
CASSLVGSGVDTQYF
>TRBJ2-3|.|.|TRBV7-9
TGTGCCAGCAGCTTTCTAGGTCGAGATACGCAGTATTTT
CASSFLGRDTQYF
>TRBJ1-2|.|few|TRBV5-1
TGCGCCAGCAGCTTGCAGACACATGGGGCGTATGGCTACACCTTC
CASSLQTHGAYGYTF
>TRBJ2-7|TRBD2|many|TRBV20-1
TGCAGTGCTCCGAGAGCGGGGCAGACCTACGAGCAGTACTTC
CSAPRAGQTYEQYF
>TRBJ2-3|TRBD1|.|TRBV4-1
TGCGCCAGCAGCCATCCCCCGGACAGGGGAACAGATACGCAGTATTTT
CASSHPPDRGTDTQYF
>TRBJ2-7|.|.|TRBV11-2
TGTGCCAGCAGCCCCGTGCTCGGGGGGCCCAACGAGCAGTACTTC
CASSPVLGGPNEQYF